The 28 T cell receptor beta chains presented below share a single source sample, sequenced in a study of blood T cell repertoires in COVID-19. Profiled with immunoSEQ multiplex PCR; TCRdb holds only in-frame clones, not every one. The sample lists fewer than 250,000 clones, roughly 80% occurring once. Specimen: peripheral blood. The receptors here all came from a man aged 55 to 70 with acute or convalescent COVID-19.

The CDR3 coding sequence is TGTGCCAGCTCACCACGGCGGGAGGCCGGGGAGCTGTTTTTT. Translated, it gives CASSPRREAGELFF. The rearrangement joins TRBV18 to TRBJ2-2; 8 bases are shared with TRBD2. Germline-derived CDR1 and CDR2 are KGHSH and LQKENI. V lost 1 base, J lost 6 bases, and 1 base stayed unmatched. The CDR3 has 14 residues.

This clone has only one observation. The V and J genes are TRBV7-7 and TRBJ1-1; D is unresolved. Germline V gene lookup returns CDR1 SSHAT and CDR2 FNYEAQ (reference sequence). With 4 bases removed from V and 0 bases from J, the gap between germline ends came to 6 bases. The CDR3 spans 13 residues. DNA of the CDR3: TGTGCCAGCAGCTCGCAGATGAACACTGAAGCTTTCTTT. It is translated as CASSSQMNTEAFF.

This clone was counted many times. The rearrangement links TRBV7-9 to TRBJ1-2; D is unclear. Germline V gene lookup returns CDR1 SEHNR and CDR2 FQNEAQ (reference sequence). V lost 4 bases to trimming and J lost 4 bases, with 10 bases between them. The CDR3 totals 13 residues. The CDR3 loop is CASSSSGLYGYTF. The CDR3 DNA is TGTGCCAGCAGCTCTTCAGGCCTCTATGGCTACACCTTC.

The chain joins TRBV7-9 to TRBJ2-7; maybe TRBD1 (5 bases). The germline V gene has CDR1 SEHNR and CDR2 FQNEAQ (reference sequence). CDR3 length: 15 residues. The V end lost 4 bases, the J end lost 0 bases, and 13 bases lay between the germline ends. CDR3 sequence: CASSSTTASSYEQYF. The CDR3 coding sequence is TGTGCCAGCAGCTCCACGACAGCGAGCTCCTACGAGCAGTACTTC.

This sequence joins TRBV7-6 and TRBJ1-4, with a possible D match to TRBD1 (5 bases). Trimming left V 5 bases short and J 3 bases short, with 16 bases between. The CDR3 has 16 residues. From germline, CDR1 is SGHVS and CDR2 FNYEAQ. CDR3 protein: CASSSPGIGANEKLFF. CDR3 DNA sequence: TGTGCCAGCAGCAGTCCAGGGATAGGGGCTAATGAAAAACTGTTTTTT.

V gene TRBV5-1 combines with J gene TRBJ1-2, with D possibly matching TRBD1 (6 bases). The germline CDR1 and CDR2 sequences are SGHRS and YFSETQ. Trimming removed 3 bases at V and 2 bases at J, with 11 bases between. The CDR3 spans 14 residues. The CDR3 sequence: CASSSDGTNYGYTF. The CDR3 coding sequence is TGCGCCAGCAGCTCCGACGGGACAAACTATGGCTACACCTTC.

CDR3 sequence (DNA): TGTGCCAGCAGCTTATCAGTCTCTGGGGCCAACGTCCTGACTTTC. This translates into CASSLSVSGANVLTF. V and J are TRBV7-3 and TRBJ2-6; no definite D call. Trimming removed 2 bases from V and 0 bases from J, with 5 bases in between. CDR1 SGHTA and CDR2 FQGTGA come from the germline V gene. CDR3 length: 15 amino acids.

This clone was picked up one time. The rearrangement joins TRBV7-9 to TRBJ2-2; a possible D gene is TRBD2 (5 bases). CDR1 is SEHNR and CDR2 is FQNEAQ in the germline V gene (reference sequence). CDR3 length equals 14 residues. V lost 2 bases and J 6 bases, leaving 10 bases between the germline ends. CDR3 DNA sequence: TGTGCCAGCAGCTTACGACGGGGTGCCGGGGAGCTGTTTTTT. Amino acids: CASSLRRGAGELFF.

The V and J genes are TRBV29-1 and TRBJ1-4, with 10 bases that match TRBD1. The V gene's germline CDR1 is SQVTM and CDR2 ANQGSEA. V dropped 7 bases and J dropped 8; count of bases not matched to a gene: 7. The CDR3 is made up of 13 amino acids. The CDR3 sequence is CSADRGQGEKLFF. Written as DNA, the CDR3 is TGCAGCGCCGACAGGGGGCAGGGAGAAAAACTGTTTTTT.

V usage is TRBV6-1 and J usage is TRBJ1-2; unclear D gene. Trimming stripped 3 bases from V and 7 bases from J, with 6 bases between. CDR1 and CDR2 from the germline V gene are MNHNS and SASEGT. The CDR3 spans 11 residues. The CDR3 DNA is TGTGCCAGCAGTGACGAGCCTGGCTACACCTTC. Encoded protein: CASSDEPGYTF.

V and J are TRBV7-8 and TRBJ2-1; a weak D match, TRBD2 (6 bases). This CDR3 is built from 15 residues. V was trimmed by 5 bases and J by 8 bases, leaving 19 bases between them. CDR1 and CDR2 from the germline V gene are SGHVS and FQNEAQ. Here the CDR3 reads CASSLRDRDSYEQFF. The CDR3 DNA sequence: TGTGCCAGCAGCCTACGAGACCGGGACTCATATGAGCAGTTCTTC.

V gene TRBV7-7 combines with J gene TRBJ2-5; TRBD1 aligns across 10 bases. This CDR3 has 16 residues. CDR1 is SSHAT and CDR2 is FNYEAQ in the germline V gene (reference sequence). Trimming removed 4 bases from V and 5 bases from J; junction bases left unmatched: 10. CDR3 region: CASSSRTTGGSETQYF. DNA of the CDR3: TGTGCCAGCAGCTCTCGAACGACAGGGGGCTCCGAGACCCAGTACTTC.

This clone was detected many times. The chain has TRBV20-1 and TRBJ2-1; no clear D gene. Trimming took 5 bases from V and 7 from J, leaving 3 bases between them. CDR3 length: 9 residues. Germline-derived CDR1 and CDR2 are DFQATT and SNEGSKA (reference sequence). CDR3 sequence (DNA): TGCAGTGCTTCGAATGAGCAGTTCTTC. It codes for CSASNEQFF.

The V call is TRBV10-3, the J call TRBJ1-3, with D perhaps TRBD1 (5 bases). This CDR3 region has 14 residues. Deletions cut 6 bases from V and 0 bases from J, with 9 bases between. Germline lookup yields CDR1 ENHRY and CDR2 SYGVKD. CDR3 nucleotides: TGTGCCATCAGGGGGCAGGCCTCTGGAAACACCATATATTTT. Its protein product is CAIRGQASGNTIYF.

The chain is built from TRBV19 and TRBJ1-4, with D perhaps TRBD1 (5 bases). V shed 5 bases and J shed 4 bases, with 14 bases lying between them. Germline V CDR1 and CDR2: LNHDA, SQIVND (reference sequence). CDR3 length: 15 amino acids. The CDR3 DNA sequence: TGTGCCAGTAGTCCAGGGTTGGGAGGTAATGAAAAACTGTTTTTT. Encoded protein: CASSPGLGGNEKLFF.

V gene TRBV5-1 combines with J gene TRBJ2-3; D gene unclear. The CDR3 loop spans 13 amino acids. Per germline, CDR1 SGHRS and CDR2 YFSETQ. The germline V and J ends were trimmed by 5 bases and 1 base, with 8 bases remaining between them. The CDR3 DNA reads TGCGCCAGCAGGGGCCTCCGCACAGATACGCAGTATTTT. Protein sequence: CASRGLRTDTQYF.

This chain joins TRBV7-9 and TRBJ1-3; no reliable D call. CDR1 SEHNR and CDR2 FQNEAQ come from the germline V gene (reference sequence). The length of the CDR3 is 19 residues. V gave up 3 bases and J gave up 0 bases, with 21 bases separating them. CDR3 nucleotides: TGTGCCAGCAGCTTGGGGTCTCTCACCGGTCGGGACTCTGGAAACACCATATATTTT. It specifies CASSLGSLTGRDSGNTIYF.

This chain uses TRBV20-1 with TRBJ2-7; D gene uncertain. CDR3 length equals 14 residues. Germline values: CDR1 DFQATT, CDR2 SNEGSKA (reference sequence). V gave up 3 bases and J gave up 5 bases, with 17 bases separating them. CDR3 loop: CSASSVGLGNEQYF. DNA of the CDR3: TGCAGTGCTAGTTCGGTCGGTTTGGGCAACGAGCAGTACTTC.

A single count supports this clone. The identical CDR3 is also encoded by other nucleotide sequences in the sample. This chain uses TRBV3-1 (or the pseudogene TRBV3-2) with TRBJ1-2; 7 bases are shared with TRBD1. Germline assignment: CDR1 LGHDT and CDR2 YNNKEL (reference sequence). Trimming removed 1 base from V and 7 bases from J; junction bases left unmatched: 3. This CDR3 comprises 13 residues. CDR3 nucleotide sequence: TGTGCCAGCAGCCAAGGACAGGGTCGTGGCTACACCTTC. It specifies CASSQGQGRGYTF.

The chain carries TRBV6-5 and TRBJ1-1; D is uncertain. Trimming took off 2 bases at V and 5 bases at J, with 9 bases between the two ends. The CDR3 extends over 13 amino acids. Per germline, CDR1 MNHEY and CDR2 SVGAGI. The CDR3 bases are TGTGCCAGCAGTTACGGTAGCCGGACTGAAGCTTTCTTT. It translates to CASSYGSRTEAFF.

This clone was observed a single time. The chain carries TRBV10-3 and TRBJ2-3; D ambiguous. Germline CDR1 and CDR2: ENHRY and SYGVKD. Trimming took off 3 bases at V and 2 bases at J, with 9 bases between the two ends. This CDR3 is built from 14 residues. Here the CDR3 reads CAISDEEVTDTQYF. In nucleotides, the CDR3 is TGTGCCATCAGTGATGAGGAAGTCACAGATACGCAGTATTTT.

The chain carries TRBV7-9 and TRBJ1-2; 8 positions match TRBD1. Germline CDR1 and CDR2: SEHNR and FQNEAQ (reference sequence). The J segment lost 6 bases and the V segment lost 5 bases, leaving 11 bases of the junction unmatched. The CDR3 spans 15 residues. CDR3 sequence: CASSPRTGMGHGYTF. For the CDR3, the DNA is TGTGCCAGCAGCCCTCGGACAGGGATGGGTCATGGCTACACCTTC.

V and J are TRBV19 and TRBJ1-5, with D maybe TRBD1 (6 bases). This CDR3 has 14 residues. Germline assignment: CDR1 LNHDA and CDR2 SQIVND (reference sequence). V lost 6 bases and J lost 1, with 10 bases in between. CDR3 bases: TGTGCCAGTAGCCCACAGGGAAGCAATCAGCCCCAGCATTTT. This codes for CASSPQGSNQPQHF. Looking up the rest from reference TRBV19 and TRBJ1-5 gives the full variable domain: DGGITQSPKYLFRKEGQNVTLSCEQNLNHDAMYWYRQDPGQGLRLIYYSQIVNDFQKGDIAEGYSVSREKKESFPLTVTSAQKNPTAFYLCASSPQGSNQPQHFGDGTRLSIL.

The chain links TRBV29-1 to TRBJ2-1; a weak D match, TRBD2 (7 bases). V lost 2 bases and J 8 bases, leaving 16 bases between the germline ends. The length of the CDR3 is 14 residues. Germline V gene sequence: CDR1 SQVTM, CDR2 ANQGSEA. For the CDR3, the DNA is TGCAGCGTTGAAACGGGGGGCCGTATCTATGAGCAGTTCTTC. It codes for CSVETGGRIYEQFF.

This clone occurred a few times. The gene calls are TRBV24-1 and TRBJ2-1; 15 bases match TRBD2. This CDR3 comprises 17 residues. From germline, CDR1 is KGHDR and CDR2 SFDVKD. Trimming took 3 bases from V and 7 from J; bases not matched to a gene: 6. The CDR3 DNA follows: TGTGCCACCAGTGATCATCGGACTAGCGGGAGGGCAAATGAGCAGTTCTTC. This codes for CATSDHRTSGRANEQFF.

The chain links TRBV9 to TRBJ2-7; D possibly corresponds to TRBD1 (5 bases). The V end lost 0 bases, the J end lost 6 bases, and 13 bases lay between the germline ends. CDR3 length: 14 residues. Germline-derived CDR1 and CDR2 are SGDLS and YYNGEE. CDR3: CASSVGQGLPEQYF. The CDR3 DNA follows: TGTGCCAGCAGCGTAGGGCAGGGTCTTCCCGAGCAGTACTTC.

The V gene is TRBV30, the J gene TRBJ2-1; a weak D match, TRBD2 (5 bases). CDR1 GTSNPN and CDR2 SVGIG come from the germline V gene (reference sequence). Deletions cut 1 base from V and 6 bases from J, with 7 bases between. The length of the CDR3 is 12 residues. The CDR3 nucleotides read TGTGCCTGGAGTGAGCGGAGCAATGAGCAGTTCTTC. This encodes CAWSERSNEQFF.

As DNA, the CDR3 is TGTGCCAGCGGACGGACAGCAGGGGGCGAGATGGGCAATCAGCCCCAGCATTTT. Amino acid sequence: CASGRTAGGEMGNQPQHF. V and J are TRBV2 and TRBJ1-5, with 8 bases that match TRBD1. CDR1 is SNHLY, CDR2 FYNNEI, per germline. This CDR3 is built from 18 residues. The ends lost 8 bases at V and 2 bases at J; junction bases unmatched: 17.